This T cell receptor (beta chain) was obtained from a study of beta chain features in type 1 diabetes. Study results and caveats: Comparison showed that naive, central memory and Treg TCRB repertoires appeared more similar among patients than among healthy donors. Here, the possible influence of HLA type (on TCRB rearrangement) remained unresolved. There were fewer insertions and more deletions at the VDJ junctions of type 1 diabetes patients.

In the case of this clone: Antigen unknown.

Per the germline V gene, CDR1 is SGHTA and CDR2 is FQGNSA. The CDR3 has 15 residues. The V gene lost 3 bases and the J gene lost 0 bases, with 10 bases spanning the gap. Every bit of the isolated RNA underwent reverse transcription, so sequencing read expressed TCRB transcripts. Clones were read by immunoSEQ multiplex PCR, and TCRdb kept only the in-frame ones, dropping some. Of hundreds of thousands of clones in the sample, approximately 30% were seen once. The sequence derives from a young man in good health. The sample comprised naive CD4+ T cells from blood. J is TRBJ2-3 and V is TRBV7-2, with D maybe TRBD1 (6 bases). The CDR3 loop reads CASSFLGASTDTQYF. The DNA for the CDR3 is TGTGCCAGCAGCTTTTTGGGGGCTAGCACAGATACGCAGTATTTT. The whole variable domain, filled in from reference TRBV7-2 and TRBJ2-3, reads GAGVSQSPSNKVTEKGKDVELRCDPISGHTALYWYRQSLGQGLEFLIYFQGNSAPDKSGLPSDRFSAERTGGSVSTLTIQRTQQEDSAVYLCASSFLGASTDTQYFGPGTRLTVL.